The rows below give T cell receptor beta chains drawn from one sample of a study of T-cell memory formation after mild COVID-19. Using its own MiXCR run on the 5' RACE reads, TCRdb lists one record per CDR3 protein. The table shows 130,000 to 150,000 distinct CDR3 sequences, with roughly 19% occurring only once. Sequenced: PBMCs or a T cell subset sorted from them (not recorded which). The receptor source for this set is an adult woman who had mild COVID-19 (a few samples of this study predate the infection). Cell type and time point are not known. Each CDR3 is given with its conserved first and last residue. The order of the fields is V gene, D gene, clone size, J gene, CDR3 DNA, CDR3 protein. D genes are given only for firm matches. Not every row has a clone size; where given, it reads once, few, many or a size class.

TRBV7-8	NA	few	TRBJ2-5	TGTGCCAGCACACCTCCCGGGAGTAGCGGAGTCCAAGAGACCCAGTACTTC	CASTPPGSSGVQETQYF
TRBV12-3/TRBV12-4	TRBD1	NA	TRBJ1-2	TGTGCCAGCAGTCCACGGACAGGGGTTGGTGGCTACACCTTC	CASSPRTGVGGYTF
TRBV12-3/TRBV12-4	NA	few	TRBJ2-1	TGTGCCAGCAGCTCACGGACGGGCGGCAATGAGCAGTTCTTC	CASSSRTGGNEQFF
TRBV12-3/TRBV12-4	NA	NA	TRBJ1-3	TGTGCCAGCAGTTTGGGGGCCTACTCTGGAAACACCATATATTTT	CASSLGAYSGNTIYF
TRBV12-3/TRBV12-4	TRBD1	medium-sized	TRBJ2-7	TGTGCCAGCAGTTCAACAGGGGGCTCCTACGAGCAGTACTTC	CASSSTGGSYEQYF
TRBV6-5	NA	once	TRBJ1-5	TGTGCCAGCAGCGAACGAAAAAGCCCCGGAGTTGACAATCAGCCCCAGCATTTT	CASSERKSPGVDNQPQHF
TRBV12-3/TRBV12-4	NA	NA	TRBJ1-5	TGTGCCAGCAGTTTAGTTGGCAGGGCCCAGCCCCAGCATTTT	CASSLVGRAQPQHF
TRBV7-9	NA	NA	TRBJ2-7	TGTGCCAGCAGACGAGACTTCTACGAGCAGTACTTC	CASRRDFYEQYF
TRBV24-1	NA	NA	TRBJ1-2	TGTGCCACCAGTGAAGCTTGGGGGACTGGAGGCTACACCTTC	CATSEAWGTGGYTF
TRBV15	TRBD2	NA	TRBJ2-1	TGTGCCACCAGCAGACCCAATCAGGGCCTAGCGGGTTACAGTGAGCAGTTCTTC	CATSRPNQGLAGYSEQFF
TRBV7-2	TRBD1	NA	TRBJ1-2	TGTGCCAGCAGCTTGACAGGGTCTAACTATGGCTACACCTTC	CASSLTGSNYGYTF
TRBV7-2	TRBD1	NA	TRBJ1-3	TGTGCCAGCAGGCCGACAGGGGCCGGAAACACCATATATTTT	CASRPTGAGNTIYF
TRBV6-2/TRBV6-3	TRBD1	NA	TRBJ1-2	TGTGCCAGCTTCAAAGATCGACAGGGCCGGTATGGCTACACCTTC	CASFKDRQGRYGYTF
TRBV30	NA	few	TRBJ2-7	TGTGCCTGGAGTCGGATTTGGGCACAGGGACTTTACGAGCAGTACTTC	CAWSRIWAQGLYEQYF
TRBV20-1	TRBD2	NA	TRBJ2-3	TGCAGTGCTCCTGGGGGACTAGCGGGGGGCCGTGTCACGCGTTCTAGCACAGATACGCAGTATTTT	CSAPGGLAGGRVTRSSTDTQYF
TRBV7-8	NA	few	TRBJ2-3	TGTGCCAGCAGAAAAACGGGGGGCACAGATACGCAGTATTTT	CASRKTGGTDTQYF
TRBV20-1	NA	few	TRBJ2-7	TGCAGTGCTAGAGATTTTCGAGCTTACGAGCAGTACTTC	CSARDFRAYEQYF
TRBV6-2/TRBV6-3	TRBD2	NA	TRBJ2-7	TGTGCCAGCAGTTCTTGGCGGGAGTCCTACGAGCAGTACTTC	CASSSWRESYEQYF
TRBV7-9	TRBD1	NA	TRBJ1-2	TGTGCCAGCAGCCCCCGGACAGGGAGGGACGGCTACACCTTC	CASSPRTGRDGYTF
TRBV4-1	NA	NA	TRBJ1-1	TGCGCCAGCAGTCAACCGCTTCGGGACGGAGTTGTGAAGGCTTTCTTT	CASSQPLRDGVVKAFF
TRBV20-1	TRBD2	NA	TRBJ2-1	TGCAGTGCTATCGGGACTAGCGGGAGGGACAATGAGCAGTTCTTC	CSAIGTSGRDNEQFF
TRBV5-1	NA	NA	TRBJ1-1	TGCGCCAGCAGCCCATACACCTCCGGCAGCACTGAAGCTTTCTTT	CASSPYTSGSTEAFF
TRBV7-2	NA	many	TRBJ2-5	TGTGCCAGCAGCCTGGACCGCAAAGAGACCCAGTACTTC	CASSLDRKETQYF
TRBV24-1	TRBD1	few	TRBJ1-1	TGTGCCACCAGTGAGACGGACAGGACTGAAGCTTTCTTT	CATSETDRTEAFF
TRBV2	NA	NA	TRBJ1-1	TGTGCCAGCAGGGGAGGGAGGGGTACTGAAGCTTTCTTT	CASRGGRGTEAFF
TRBV20-1	NA	few	TRBJ1-1	TGCAGTGCTAGAGATCCTCTGAACACTGAAGCTTTCTTT	CSARDPLNTEAFF
TRBV7-2	TRBD2	few	TRBJ2-1	TGTGCCAGCTTTCCGGGGGGAAGCTCCTACAATGAGCAGTTCTTC	CASFPGGSSYNEQFF